The entry below gives a single T cell receptor beta chain sequence along with its context. This record comes from a study of spatial heterogeneity in lung cancer. The germline V and J ends were trimmed by 4 bases and 4 bases, with 17 bases remaining between them. CDR3 size: 15 residues. The germline V gene has CDR1 SGDLS and CDR2 YYNGEE. One entry per CDR3 protein, called by TCRdb with MiXCR from the 5' RACE reads. The sample gives about 75,000 distinct CDR3 sequences, 13% of which show up once; approximately 7.2% is in the top ten. The time point denotes: sample taken at primary tumor resection. Whole RNA, isolated from tumor, nontumor lung or frozen PBMC, was sequenced without prior sorting. Samples were obtained from 65 to 80 donors, all untreated early-stage non-small cell lung cancer patients.

The chain combines TRBV9 with TRBJ1-1; D is ambiguous. The sequencing here drew on PBMCs, taken at surgery. The source of this sequence is a male donor with early-stage non-small cell lung cancer. The DNA for the CDR3 is TGTGCCAGCAGCCGCTCCGTGGGATCGGGCACTGAAGCTTTCTTT. It is translated as CASSRSVGSGTEAFF.